The rows below give T cell receptor beta chains drawn from one sample of a study of blood T cell repertoires in COVID-19. The data were produced by immunoSEQ multiplex PCR, yet TCRdb's version contains in-frame clones alone and is incomplete. The table has 100,000 to 150,000 clones, 60% to 80% seen once. The source material was peripheral blood. The receptors come from an older woman with acute or convalescent COVID-19. The conserved cysteine and the conserved F or W are not part of the CDR3 here. Fields, in order: clone size, V gene, J gene, CDR3 protein. Rows give clone size only sometimes, using once, few, many, or a class for an expanded clone.

clone_size: once
v_call: TRBV10-2
j_call: TRBJ2-1
cdr3_aa: ASSGLAGAEVQF

clone_size: -
v_call: TRBV27
j_call: TRBJ2-5
cdr3_aa: ASSFWGQQETQY

clone_size: -
v_call: TRBV29-1
j_call: TRBJ2-5
cdr3_aa: SVETVQETQY

clone_size: -
v_call: TRBV7-9
j_call: TRBJ2-1
cdr3_aa: ASSLGLAGGSSYNEQF

clone_size: -
v_call: TRBV5-1
j_call: TRBJ2-3
cdr3_aa: ASGGGGDTDTQY

clone_size: -
v_call: TRBV11-2
j_call: TRBJ2-7
cdr3_aa: ASSQSDISSYEQY

clone_size: few
v_call: TRBV6-5
j_call: TRBJ1-2
cdr3_aa: ASSYRGGDGYT

clone_size: once
v_call: TRBV9
j_call: TRBJ2-5
cdr3_aa: ASSDHPGTGEETQY

clone_size: few
v_call: TRBV9
j_call: TRBJ2-3
cdr3_aa: ASSVALSTDTQY

clone_size: -
v_call: TRBV5-4
j_call: TRBJ2-2
cdr3_aa: ASSFRGGPTGELF

clone_size: -
v_call: TRBV27
j_call: TRBJ1-3
cdr3_aa: ASRSLSGNTIY

clone_size: -
v_call: TRBV6-5
j_call: TRBJ2-3
cdr3_aa: ASSYGGGGTDTQY

clone_size: -
v_call: TRBV12-3/TRBV12-4
j_call: TRBJ1-2
cdr3_aa: ASSSTGVGGYT

clone_size: few
v_call: TRBV5-1
j_call: TRBJ2-7
cdr3_aa: ASSATTGSYEQY

clone_size: many
v_call: TRBV18
j_call: TRBJ1-2
cdr3_aa: ASSDDSNYGYT

clone_size: -
v_call: TRBV29-1
j_call: TRBJ1-6
cdr3_aa: SVKDRGDSPLH

clone_size: -
v_call: TRBV5-8
j_call: TRBJ1-2
cdr3_aa: ASSLGPGQGAKGYT

clone_size: -
v_call: TRBV19
j_call: TRBJ1-5
cdr3_aa: ASSAPGQINQPQH

clone_size: -
v_call: TRBV11-2
j_call: TRBJ2-5
cdr3_aa: ASSFSGDETQY

clone_size: -
v_call: TRBV25-1
j_call: TRBJ2-5
cdr3_aa: ASSESVPARQETQY

clone_size: once
v_call: TRBV5-1
j_call: TRBJ2-1
cdr3_aa: ASTLGSGSYNEQF

clone_size: -
v_call: TRBV24-1
j_call: TRBJ1-1
cdr3_aa: ATRRIHREEGTEAF

clone_size: few
v_call: TRBV5-1
j_call: TRBJ2-1
cdr3_aa: ASSLGWEVTNEQF

clone_size: -
v_call: TRBV19
j_call: TRBJ1-2
cdr3_aa: ASSMTGANYGYT

clone_size: -
v_call: TRBV10-1
j_call: TRBJ2-1
cdr3_aa: ASSLSGTASNEQF

clone_size: -
v_call: TRBV5-1
j_call: TRBJ1-1
cdr3_aa: ASSPGVLFNTEAF

clone_size: -
v_call: TRBV10-3
j_call: TRBJ2-5
cdr3_aa: AIRGTGQETQY

clone_size: once
v_call: TRBV5-1
j_call: TRBJ1-1
cdr3_aa: ASSLVLAGVNTEAF

clone_size: few
v_call: TRBV4-1
j_call: TRBJ1-2
cdr3_aa: ASSQEQGRSGGYT